Listed here are 5 T cell receptor beta chains from one sample, sequenced in a study of PD-L1 blockade in urothelial cancer (dated by TCRdb to the late 2010s). Library method: the immunoSEQ multiplex PCR assay. TCRdb took this table from immuneACCESS and kept in-frame rearrangements with V and J called. Such tables lack part of the clones; where checked against another copy, unresolved V genes explain under half of the gap, and the rest is unexplained. The sample table shows 50,000 to 65,000 clones, and approximately 87% are seen once. About 6% of the sample belongs to the ten largest clones. Sequencing was performed on PBMCs, taken around atezolizumab (anti-PD-L1) treatment. The receptors stem from a man in his forties with urothelial cancer.

The chain carries TRBV7-2 and TRBJ2-3, with TRBD2 matching over 8 bases. Germline lookup yields CDR1 SGHTA and CDR2 FQGNSA. V lost 4 bases to trimming and J lost 7 bases; unmatched junction nucleotides: 10. This CDR3 has 15 residues. The CDR3 sequence: CASSSVELAANTQYF. As DNA, the CDR3 is TGTGCCAGCAGCTCGGTGGAACTAGCGGCGAATACGCAGTATTTT.

V usage is TRBV6-1 and J usage is TRBJ2-3, with 11 bases identical to TRBD2. The V gene end was trimmed by 5 bases and the J gene end by 0 bases; junction bases not matched to a gene: 10. Germline assignment: CDR1 MNHNS and CDR2 SASEGT. The CDR3 totals 18 residues. The CDR3 sequence is CASSKGTSGYPSTDTQYF. CDR3 DNA: TGTGCCAGCAGTAAAGGGACTAGCGGATACCCTAGCACAGATACGCAGTATTTT.

This chain joins TRBV10-3 and TRBJ2-7, with D possibly TRBD1 on 5 matching bases. V lost 0 bases and J 1 base, leaving 7 bases between the germline ends. The CDR3 length is 14 residues. Germline-derived CDR1 and CDR2 are ENHRY and SYGVKD. The CDR3 DNA is TGTGCCATCAGTGAGTCAGACAGATCCTACGAGCAGTACTTC. It specifies CAISESDRSYEQYF.

At least ten counts were recorded for this clone. This chain uses TRBV7-9 with TRBJ2-7, with a possible D match to TRBD1 (5 bases). The germline V gene encodes CDR1 SEHNR and CDR2 FQNEAQ (reference sequence). The CDR3 length is 16 residues. The V end was cut by 5 bases, the J end by 2 bases, with 19 bases between. This chain's CDR3 is CASSPPLRQNPYEQYF. CDR3 nucleotide sequence: TGTGCCAGCAGCCCCCCCCTACGACAGAACCCCTACGAGCAGTACTTC.

V gene TRBV29-1 combines with J gene TRBJ2-2; 8 bases map to TRBD2. V lost 7 bases to trimming and J lost 7 bases; unmatched junction nucleotides: 8. CDR3 size: 13 residues. CDR1 is SQVTM and CDR2 is ANQGSEA in the germline V gene. Here the CDR3 reads CSATGGIGGELFF. The DNA of the CDR3 is TGCAGCGCCACGGGAGGGATCGGCGGGGAGCTGTTTTTT.